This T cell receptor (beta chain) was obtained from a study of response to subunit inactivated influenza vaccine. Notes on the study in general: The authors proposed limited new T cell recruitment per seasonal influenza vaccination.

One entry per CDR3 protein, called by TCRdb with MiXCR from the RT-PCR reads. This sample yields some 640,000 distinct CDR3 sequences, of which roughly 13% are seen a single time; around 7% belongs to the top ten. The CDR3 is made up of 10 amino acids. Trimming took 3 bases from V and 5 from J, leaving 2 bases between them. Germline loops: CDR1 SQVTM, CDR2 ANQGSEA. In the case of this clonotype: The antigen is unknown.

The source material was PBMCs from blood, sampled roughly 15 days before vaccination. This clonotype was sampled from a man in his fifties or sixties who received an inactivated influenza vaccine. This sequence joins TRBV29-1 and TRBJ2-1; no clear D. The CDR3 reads CSVDHNEQFF. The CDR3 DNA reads TGCAGCGTTGACCACAATGAGCAGTTCTTC.